Below, one TCR beta chain is given with its context. The CDR3 loop spans 13 amino acids. From germline, CDR1 is SGHRS and CDR2 YFSETQ. Reanalyzing the 5' RACE reads, TCRdb keeps one entry per CDR3 protein, without DNA. The sample data list under 500,000 distinct CDR3 sequences. This specimen belongs to a study of T cells expressing NK-cell markers. This receptor was identified in a woman aged 18-70 years in good health. The sequenced sample consisted of blood T cells: a sorted CD56 or NKG2C T cell subset, CD4+ or CD8+ T cells, or bulk PBMC T cells (not recorded which). The V and J genes are TRBV5-1 and TRBJ2-5; the D call of TRBD2 rests on TCRdb alone, since no DNA is present to check it. CDR3 sequence: CASRSGLDETQYF.